This TCR beta chain was captured in a study of blood T cell repertoires in COVID-19. Whole-study context: Donors in the United States, Italy and Spain gave samples during acute or convalescent COVID-19. PBMCs, B-cell-depleted T cells, or T cells provided the cDNA or gDNA that made up the material.

In germline, CDR1 is SGHAT, CDR2 FQNNGV. The CDR3 contains 11 residues. V dropped 6 bases and J dropped 9 bases, with 9 bases sitting between them. Generated by immunoSEQ multiplex PCR, the TCRdb table keeps only in-frame clones and is missing some. The sample shows tens of thousands of clones, around 80% of them seen only once. Sequencing was done on a sample of peripheral blood. This receptor was identified in a woman older than 75 with acute or convalescent COVID-19. The rearrangement uses TRBV11-2 and TRBJ2-1, with D possibly being TRBD2 (6 bases). This CDR3 reads CASRKEGEQFF. The DNA of the CDR3 is TGTGCCAGCAGAAAGGAGGGTGAGCAGTTCTTC.